Listed below are T cell receptor beta chains from one sample, sequenced in a study of T cell responses to AZD1222 COVID-19 vaccine. Sequencing was performed with immunoSEQ multiplex PCR; in TCRdb, only in-frame clones are kept and a portion is missing. The table lists 180,000 or so clones, about 95% of them singletons. The source was peripheral blood, collected on day 0 of AZD1222 vaccination. These receptors were obtained from an adult in good health. The CDR3 runs from the conserved cysteine through the conserved F or W. The D gene is left open where the match is weak. Rows give clone size only sometimes, using once, few, many, or a class for an expanded clone.

>.|TRBV3-1/TRBV3-2|.|TRBJ1-2
TGTGCCAGCAGGCAATCCCGGGACCTTAACTATGGCTACACCTTC
CASRQSRDLNYGYTF
>.|TRBV9|.|TRBJ2-3
TGTGCCAGCAGCGTAGGGTCCCGGGGGTACACAGATACGCAGTATTTT
CASSVGSRGYTDTQYF
>.|TRBV7-8|few|TRBJ2-2
TGTGCCAGCAGAAGAGGGGGCGCAAGGGGCGGGGTTCGGAACACCGGGGAGCTGTTTTTT
CASRRGGARGGVRNTGELFF
>.|TRBV7-9|.|TRBJ1-2
TGTGCCAGCTGGGGGGGGTCCCTCCCAATTTATGGCTACACCTTC
CASWGGSLPIYGYTF
>.|TRBV18|.|TRBJ2-7
TGTGCCAGCTCACCTCTTTCCTCGACAGGAACTTCCTACGAGCAGTACTTC
CASSPLSSTGTSYEQYF
>TRBD2|TRBV30|.|TRBJ2-1
TGTGCCCGGGCGGTGCTAGCGGCAGGTGAGCAGTTCTTC
CARAVLAAGEQFF
>.|TRBV6-1|.|TRBJ2-3
TGTGCCAGCAGTGATCTGGGCTACCTAAGGACGCAGTATTTT
CASSDLGYLRTQYF
>.|TRBV2|.|TRBJ2-3
TGTGCCAGCAGTGGGGGGCTAGCGGTTAGCACAGATACGCAGTATTTT
CASSGGLAVSTDTQYF
>.|TRBV5-1|.|TRBJ2-5
TGCGCCAGCAGCCGGGGACGGAGCCAAGAGACCCAGTACTTC
CASSRGRSQETQYF
>.|TRBV7-6|once|TRBJ1-1
TGTGCCAGCAGCCCGGACCGAGTAGGGGCCGATGAAGCTTTCTTT
CASSPDRVGADEAFF
>.|TRBV4-1|.|TRBJ1-2
TGCGCCAGCAGCCATTCTAACGCCGGGAGCGGCTATGGCTACACCTTC
CASSHSNAGSGYGYTF
>.|TRBV10-1|.|TRBJ2-1
TGCGCCAGCAGTGAGTCAGTCACCGGGAATGAGCAGTTCTTC
CASSESVTGNEQFF
>.|TRBV12-3/TRBV12-4|.|TRBJ1-1
TGTGCCAGCAGTTTGAGTGGGCGCGGAGCTTTCTTT
CASSLSGRGAFF
>.|TRBV27|.|TRBJ1-1
TGTGCCAGCAGCCTATCGGTTCTGAGCCGGGGGACTTTCTTT
CASSLSVLSRGTFF
>.|TRBV21-1|.|TRBJ1-6
TGTGCCAGCATCACCTATAATTCACCCCTCCACTTT
CASITYNSPLHF
>.|TRBV18|.|TRBJ1-1
TGTGCCAGCTCAGATCAGGGGCTGAACACTGAAGCTTTCTTT
CASSDQGLNTEAFF
>.|TRBV7-9|few|TRBJ1-1
TGTGCCAGCAGCTTAGACAGGATGAACACTGAAGCTTTCTTT
CASSLDRMNTEAFF
>.|TRBV7-9|.|TRBJ1-4
TGTGCCAGCAGTCCACCCGACAGGTTGAAACTGTTTTTT
CASSPPDRLKLFF
>.|TRBV7-9|.|TRBJ1-2
TGTGCCAGCAGCGCCCAGCTGGGCTACACCTTC
CASSAQLGYTF
>.|TRBV12-3/TRBV12-4|.|TRBJ2-7
TGTGCCAGCAGTGGTCCCTCCTACGAGCAGTACTTC
CASSGPSYEQYF
>.|TRBV19|.|TRBJ1-2
TGTGCCAGTAGTATAGAAGGGTCTGGGGGCTACACCTTC
CASSIEGSGGYTF
>.|TRBV5-1|.|TRBJ1-2
TGCGCCAGCAGCCCCCAGGAGGAGCTTGGCTACACCTTC
CASSPQEELGYTF
>.|TRBV6-2/TRBV6-3|.|TRBJ2-7
TGTGCCAGCAGTTACTCGGGCACCACCTACGAGCAGTACTTC
CASSYSGTTYEQYF
>TRBD2|TRBV27|once|TRBJ2-3
TGTGCCAGCAGTTTGCGGACTAGCGGCACAGATACGCAGTATTTT
CASSLRTSGTDTQYF
>.|TRBV25-1|once|TRBJ1-6
TGTGCCAGCAGTGAAGGTGGGGGGCAGCCCCATAATTCACCCCTCCACTTT
CASSEGGGQPHNSPLHF
>.|TRBV3-1/TRBV3-2|.|TRBJ2-7
TGTGCCAGCAGCGCCCGGGACACCATCTCTAGCGAGCAGTACTTC
CASSARDTISSEQYF
>.|TRBV30|.|TRBJ2-7
TGTGCCTGGAGTCCGACCTACGAGCAGTACTTC
CAWSPTYEQYF
>.|TRBV5-6|.|TRBJ1-2
TGTGCCAGCAGCTTTTTCGGTAGTGGGACCTATGGCTACACCTTC
CASSFFGSGTYGYTF
>.|TRBV7-6|.|TRBJ2-3
TGTGCCAGCAGCTTGGGAACCACGTCAGATACGCAGTATTTT
CASSLGTTSDTQYF
>.|TRBV5-6|.|TRBJ1-2
TGTGCCAGCAGCTTGGTTGCGGGCCTCTATGGCTACACCTTC
CASSLVAGLYGYTF
>.|TRBV10-3|.|TRBJ1-1
TGTGCCACCCTAGACAGTCACACTGAAGCTTTCTTT
CATLDSHTEAFF
>.|TRBV19|.|TRBJ2-1
TGTGCCAGTAGTCTCCGGGCCCCATCACCCCACTACCTCTTC
CASSLRAPSPHYLF
>.|TRBV9|.|TRBJ2-5
TGTGCCAGCAGCGTAGCTCTCAGCGGGCGACAAGAGACCCAGTACTTC
CASSVALSGRQETQYF
>.|TRBV6-5|.|TRBJ2-3
TGTGCCAGCAGGCGCGAAGGGTCCACGCAGTATTTT
CASRREGSTQYF
>.|TRBV5-1|.|TRBJ2-2
TGCGCCAGCAAGTTCCCCGAGACCGGGGAGCTGTTTTTT
CASKFPETGELFF
>TRBD1|TRBV15|once|TRBJ1-1
TGTGCCACCAGCAGAGCCCCGGGACAGCAGGAAGCTTTCTTT
CATSRAPGQQEAFF
>.|TRBV6-5|.|TRBJ2-1
TGTGCCAGCAGTCCTAATGAGCAGTTCTTC
CASSPNEQFF
>.|TRBV13|.|TRBJ2-7
TGTGCCAGCAGCTTAATCGACGAGCAGTACTTC
CASSLIDEQYF
>TRBD2|TRBV2|.|TRBJ2-5
TGTGCCAGCAGGAGGGGACTAGCGGGAGGTAGAGAGACCCAGTACTTC
CASRRGLAGGRETQYF
>.|TRBV6-5|.|TRBJ1-1
TGTGCCAGCAGTTTATATGTTGAAAACACTGAAGCTTTCTTT
CASSLYVENTEAFF
>.|TRBV27|.|TRBJ2-1
TGTGCCAGCAGTTTGGGGGATATCTCCTACAATGAGCAGTTCTTC
CASSLGDISYNEQFF
>.|TRBV19|.|TRBJ1-1
TGTGCCAGCCGAGGGGGGACTAACACTGAAGCTTTCTTT
CASRGGTNTEAFF
>TRBD1|TRBV7-9|.|TRBJ2-7
TGTGCCAGCAGCTTGGGACAGGGGCAACTAGCCTACGAGCAGTACTTC
CASSLGQGQLAYEQYF
>TRBD1|TRBV14|.|TRBJ2-7
TGTGCCAGCAGCCGCAGCGGGACAGGGGGCAAGGACGAGCAGTACTTC
CASSRSGTGGKDEQYF